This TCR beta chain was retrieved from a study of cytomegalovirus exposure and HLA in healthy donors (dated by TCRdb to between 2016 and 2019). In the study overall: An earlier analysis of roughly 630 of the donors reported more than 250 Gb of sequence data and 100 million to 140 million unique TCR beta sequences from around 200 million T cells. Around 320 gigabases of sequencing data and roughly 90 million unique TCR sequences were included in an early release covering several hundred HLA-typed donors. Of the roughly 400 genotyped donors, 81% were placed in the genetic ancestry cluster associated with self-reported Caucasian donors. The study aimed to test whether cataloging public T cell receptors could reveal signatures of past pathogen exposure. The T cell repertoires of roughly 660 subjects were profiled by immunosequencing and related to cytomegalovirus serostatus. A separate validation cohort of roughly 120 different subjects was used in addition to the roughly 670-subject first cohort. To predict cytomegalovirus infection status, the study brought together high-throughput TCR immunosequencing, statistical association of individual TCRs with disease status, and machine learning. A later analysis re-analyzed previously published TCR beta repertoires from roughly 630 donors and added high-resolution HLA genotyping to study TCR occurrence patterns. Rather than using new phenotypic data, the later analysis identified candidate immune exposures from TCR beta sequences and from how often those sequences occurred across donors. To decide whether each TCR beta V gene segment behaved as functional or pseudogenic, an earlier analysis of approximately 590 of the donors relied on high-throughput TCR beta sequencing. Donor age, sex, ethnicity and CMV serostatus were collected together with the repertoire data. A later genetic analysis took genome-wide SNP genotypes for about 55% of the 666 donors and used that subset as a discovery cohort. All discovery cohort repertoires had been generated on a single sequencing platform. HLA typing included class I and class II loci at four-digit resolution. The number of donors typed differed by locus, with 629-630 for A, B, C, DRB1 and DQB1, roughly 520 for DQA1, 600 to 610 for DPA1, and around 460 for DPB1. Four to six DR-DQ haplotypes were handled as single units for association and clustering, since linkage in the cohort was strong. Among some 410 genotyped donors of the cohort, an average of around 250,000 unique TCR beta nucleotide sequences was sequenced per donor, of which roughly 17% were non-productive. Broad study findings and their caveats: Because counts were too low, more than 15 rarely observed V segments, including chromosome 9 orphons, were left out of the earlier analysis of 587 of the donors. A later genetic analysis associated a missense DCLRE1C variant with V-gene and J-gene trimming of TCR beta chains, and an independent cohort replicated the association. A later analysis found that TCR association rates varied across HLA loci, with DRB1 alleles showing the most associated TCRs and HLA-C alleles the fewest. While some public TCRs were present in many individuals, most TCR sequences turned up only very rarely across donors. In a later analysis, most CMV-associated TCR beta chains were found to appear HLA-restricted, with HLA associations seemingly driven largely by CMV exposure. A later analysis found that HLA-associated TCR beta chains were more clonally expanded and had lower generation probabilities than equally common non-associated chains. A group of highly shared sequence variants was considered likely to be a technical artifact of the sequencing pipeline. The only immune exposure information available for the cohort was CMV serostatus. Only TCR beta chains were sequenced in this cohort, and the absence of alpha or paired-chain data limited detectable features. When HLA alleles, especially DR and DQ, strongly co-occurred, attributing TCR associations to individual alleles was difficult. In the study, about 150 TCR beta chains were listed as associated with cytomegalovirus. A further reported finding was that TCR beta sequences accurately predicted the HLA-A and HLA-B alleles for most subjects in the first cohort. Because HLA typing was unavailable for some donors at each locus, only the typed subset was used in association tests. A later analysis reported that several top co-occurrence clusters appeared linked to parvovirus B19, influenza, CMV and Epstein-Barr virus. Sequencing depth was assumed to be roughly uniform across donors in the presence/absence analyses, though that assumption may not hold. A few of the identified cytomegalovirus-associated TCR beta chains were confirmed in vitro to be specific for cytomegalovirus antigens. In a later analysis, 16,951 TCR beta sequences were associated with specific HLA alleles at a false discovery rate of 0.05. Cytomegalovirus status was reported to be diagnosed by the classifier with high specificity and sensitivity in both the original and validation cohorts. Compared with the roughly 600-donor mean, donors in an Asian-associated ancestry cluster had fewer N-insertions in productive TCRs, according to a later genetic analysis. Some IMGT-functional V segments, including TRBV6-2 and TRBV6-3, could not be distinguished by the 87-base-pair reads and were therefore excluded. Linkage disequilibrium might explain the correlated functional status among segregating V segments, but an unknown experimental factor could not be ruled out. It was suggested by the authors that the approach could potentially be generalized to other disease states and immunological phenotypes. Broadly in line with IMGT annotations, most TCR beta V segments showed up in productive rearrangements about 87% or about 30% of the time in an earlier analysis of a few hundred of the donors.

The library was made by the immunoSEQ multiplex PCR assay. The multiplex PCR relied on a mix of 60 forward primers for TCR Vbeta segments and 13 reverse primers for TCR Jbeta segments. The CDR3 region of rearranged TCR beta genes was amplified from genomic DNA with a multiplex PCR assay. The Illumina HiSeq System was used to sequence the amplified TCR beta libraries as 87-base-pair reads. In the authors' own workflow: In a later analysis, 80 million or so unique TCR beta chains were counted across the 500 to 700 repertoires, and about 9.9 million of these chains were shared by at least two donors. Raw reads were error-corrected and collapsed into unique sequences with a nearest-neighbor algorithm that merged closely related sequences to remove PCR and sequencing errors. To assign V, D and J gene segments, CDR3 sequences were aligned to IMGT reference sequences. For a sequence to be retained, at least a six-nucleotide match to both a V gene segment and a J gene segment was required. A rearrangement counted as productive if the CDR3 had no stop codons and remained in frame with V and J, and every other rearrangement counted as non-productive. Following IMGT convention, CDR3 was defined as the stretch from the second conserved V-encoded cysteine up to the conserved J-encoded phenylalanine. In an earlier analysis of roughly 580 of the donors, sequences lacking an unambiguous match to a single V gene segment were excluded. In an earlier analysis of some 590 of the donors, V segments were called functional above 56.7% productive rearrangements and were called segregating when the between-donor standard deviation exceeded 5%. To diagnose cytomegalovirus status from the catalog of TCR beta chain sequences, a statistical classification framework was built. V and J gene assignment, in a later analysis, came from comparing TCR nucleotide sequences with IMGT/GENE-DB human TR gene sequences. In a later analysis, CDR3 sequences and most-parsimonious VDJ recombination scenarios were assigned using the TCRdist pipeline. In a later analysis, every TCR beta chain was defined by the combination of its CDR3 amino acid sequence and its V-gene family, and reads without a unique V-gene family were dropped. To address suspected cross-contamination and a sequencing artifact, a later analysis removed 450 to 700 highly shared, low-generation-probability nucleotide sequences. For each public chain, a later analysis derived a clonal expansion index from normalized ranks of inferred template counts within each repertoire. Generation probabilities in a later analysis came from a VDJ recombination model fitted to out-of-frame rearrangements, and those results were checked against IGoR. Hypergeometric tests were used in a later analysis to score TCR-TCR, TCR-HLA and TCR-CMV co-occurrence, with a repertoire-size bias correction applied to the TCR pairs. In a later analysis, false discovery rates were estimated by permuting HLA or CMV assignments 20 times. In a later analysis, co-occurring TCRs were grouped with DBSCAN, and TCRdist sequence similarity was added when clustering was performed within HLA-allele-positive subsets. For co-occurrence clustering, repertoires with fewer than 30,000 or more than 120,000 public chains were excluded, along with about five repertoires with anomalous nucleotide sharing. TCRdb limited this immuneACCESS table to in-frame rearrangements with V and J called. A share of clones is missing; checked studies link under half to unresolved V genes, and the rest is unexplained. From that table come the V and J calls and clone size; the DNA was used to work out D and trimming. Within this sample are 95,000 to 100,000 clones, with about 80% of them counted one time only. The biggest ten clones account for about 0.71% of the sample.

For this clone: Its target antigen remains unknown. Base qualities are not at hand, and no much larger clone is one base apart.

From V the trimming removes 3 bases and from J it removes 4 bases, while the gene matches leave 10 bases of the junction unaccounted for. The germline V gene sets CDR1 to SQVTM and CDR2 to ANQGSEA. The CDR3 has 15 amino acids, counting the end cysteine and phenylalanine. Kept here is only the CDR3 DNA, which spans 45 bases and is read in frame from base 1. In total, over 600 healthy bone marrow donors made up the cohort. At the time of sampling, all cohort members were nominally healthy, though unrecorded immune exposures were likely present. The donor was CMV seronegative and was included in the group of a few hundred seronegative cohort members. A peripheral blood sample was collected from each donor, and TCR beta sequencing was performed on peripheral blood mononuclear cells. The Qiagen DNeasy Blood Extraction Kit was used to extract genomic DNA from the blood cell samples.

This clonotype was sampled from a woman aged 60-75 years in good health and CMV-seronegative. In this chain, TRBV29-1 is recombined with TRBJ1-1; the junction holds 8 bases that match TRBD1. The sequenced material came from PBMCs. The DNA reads TGCAGCGTTGAGGGGTACGGAGACAGGGGCACTGAAGCTTTCTTT. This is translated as CSVEGYGDRGTEAFF.